The rows below give T cell receptor beta chains drawn from one sample of a study of CXCR3-negative and CXCR3-positive naive CD8 T cells. TCRdb reprocessed the 5' RACE reads and reports one entry per CDR3 protein, with no DNA. Its table lists 75,000 to 100,000 distinct CDR3 sequences. The specimen sequenced was naive CXCR3+ CD8+ T cells from blood. Receptors originate from a human donor in good health. Some clones in this sample may be carry-over from other donors' samples. Both conserved end residues are part of each CDR3. Clone size appears in some rows only: once, few, many, or a class for an expanded clone.

v_gene: TRBV18
j_gene: TRBJ2-7
abundance: NA
CDR3aa: CASSPPRDTFSSYEQYF

v_gene: TRBV2
j_gene: TRBJ2-1
abundance: NA
CDR3aa: CASSDDLGLAGAAAYNEQFF

v_gene: TRBV12-3/TRBV12-4
j_gene: TRBJ2-5
abundance: NA
CDR3aa: CASSLPPGALQETQYF

v_gene: TRBV6-2/TRBV6-3
j_gene: TRBJ1-2
abundance: NA
CDR3aa: CASSYVRNGYTF

v_gene: TRBV29-1
j_gene: TRBJ2-7
abundance: NA
CDR3aa: CSVEDRSGILYEQYF

v_gene: TRBV20-1
j_gene: TRBJ2-7
abundance: medium-sized
CDR3aa: CSGTSGGGYEQYF

v_gene: TRBV6-5
j_gene: TRBJ2-7
abundance: NA
CDR3aa: CASSYSRTGGSEQYF

v_gene: TRBV28
j_gene: TRBJ2-1
abundance: NA
CDR3aa: CASSLLGDFDEQFF

v_gene: TRBV12-3/TRBV12-4
j_gene: TRBJ1-1
abundance: NA
CDR3aa: CASSNTTGGNTEAFF

v_gene: TRBV6-6
j_gene: TRBJ2-1
abundance: NA
CDR3aa: CASSYYASEPYNEQFF

v_gene: TRBV7-6
j_gene: TRBJ2-7
abundance: NA
CDR3aa: CASSLSWGTGTGEQYF

v_gene: TRBV29-1
j_gene: TRBJ2-3
abundance: NA
CDR3aa: CSVEDIAGEITDTQYF